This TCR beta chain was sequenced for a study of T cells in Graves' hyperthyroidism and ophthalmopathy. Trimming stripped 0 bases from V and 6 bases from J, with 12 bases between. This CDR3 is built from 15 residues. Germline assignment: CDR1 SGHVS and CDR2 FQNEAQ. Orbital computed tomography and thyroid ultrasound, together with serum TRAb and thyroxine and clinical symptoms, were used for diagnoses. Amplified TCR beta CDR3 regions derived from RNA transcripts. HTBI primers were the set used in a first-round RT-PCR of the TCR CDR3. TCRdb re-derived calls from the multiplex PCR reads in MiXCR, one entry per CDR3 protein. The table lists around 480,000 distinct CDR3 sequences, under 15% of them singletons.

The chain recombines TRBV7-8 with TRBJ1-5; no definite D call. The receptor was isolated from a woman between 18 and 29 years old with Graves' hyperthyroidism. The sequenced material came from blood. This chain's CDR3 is CASSLAGQVGQPQHF. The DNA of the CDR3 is TGTGCCAGCAGCTTAGCTGGGCAGGTCGGTCAGCCCCAGCATTTT.